This TCR beta chain was sequenced during a study of regulatory T cells in long-lasting Graves disease. Study background: The study counted Graves' disease as persistent given over 5 years of antithyroid drugs and positive TSH receptor antibodies. The study, taken as a whole, reports: Fewer public clonotypes were shared by new patients (around 990) than by persistent patients (around 2,800).

Sequencing libraries for TCR beta were prepared with iRepertoire HTBI primers and Arm-PCR of CDR3 regions. Per the original methods: Samples collectively showed some 65 TRBV and roughly 15 TRBJ segments. MiXCR, applied by TCRdb to the multiplex PCR reads, yields one record per CDR3 protein. V and J calls and clone size were set by TCRdb, not the authors. Of roughly 450,000 distinct CDR3 sequences listed, less than 25% are singletons. This clonotype was counted only a few times. Its matching antigen is unknown. Time point given: persistent/refractory GD, antithyroid drugs over 5 years with positive TRAb. RNA extracted from PBMCs served as the sequencing template. Sample: peripheral blood mononuclear cells (PBMCs), taken when the disease was refractory, from a patient treated with antithyroid drugs. The sequence came from a female donor with Graves disease.

In DNA form, the CDR3 reads TGTGCCAGTAGGGACAGGTCCCTAGCGAACACCGGGGAGCTGTTTTTT. Residues: CASRDRSLANTGELFF. V gene TRBV19 combines with J gene TRBJ2-2, with 7 bases lining up with TRBD1. With V trimmed by 6 bases and J by 0 bases, 7 bases remained unmatched. CDR3 length: 16 amino acids. Germline CDR1 reads LNHDA; CDR2 reads SQIVND (reference sequence).